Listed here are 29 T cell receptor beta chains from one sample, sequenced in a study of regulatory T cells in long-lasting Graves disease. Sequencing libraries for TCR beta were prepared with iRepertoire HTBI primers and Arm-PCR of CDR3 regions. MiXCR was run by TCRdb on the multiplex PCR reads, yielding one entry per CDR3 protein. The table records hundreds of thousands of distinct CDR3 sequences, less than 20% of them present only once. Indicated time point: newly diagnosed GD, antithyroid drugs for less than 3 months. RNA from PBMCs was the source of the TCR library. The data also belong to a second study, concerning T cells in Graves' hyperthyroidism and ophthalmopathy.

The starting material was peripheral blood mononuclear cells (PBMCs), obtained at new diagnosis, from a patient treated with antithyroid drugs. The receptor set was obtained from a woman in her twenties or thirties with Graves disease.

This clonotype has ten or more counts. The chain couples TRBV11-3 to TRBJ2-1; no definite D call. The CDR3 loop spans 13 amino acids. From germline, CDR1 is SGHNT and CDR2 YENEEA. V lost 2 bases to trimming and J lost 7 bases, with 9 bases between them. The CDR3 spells CASSLSRANEQFF. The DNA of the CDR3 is TGTGCCAGCAGCTTAAGTCGGGCTAATGAGCAGTTCTTC.

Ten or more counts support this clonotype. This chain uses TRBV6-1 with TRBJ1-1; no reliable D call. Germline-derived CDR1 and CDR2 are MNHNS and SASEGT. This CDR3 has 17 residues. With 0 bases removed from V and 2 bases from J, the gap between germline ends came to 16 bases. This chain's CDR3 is CASSEALRLGPNTEAFF. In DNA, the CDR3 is TGTGCCAGCAGTGAAGCGCTCAGACTTGGACCCAACACTGAAGCTTTCTTT.

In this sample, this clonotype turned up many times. CDR3 bases: TGTGCCAGCAGCGTCTCCGGGGACACCACAGATACGCAGTATTTT. Protein product: CASSVSGDTTDTQYF. The J gene is TRBJ2-3, the V gene TRBV9; maybe TRBD1 (6 bases). Trimming removed 2 bases from V and 2 bases from J, with 12 bases in between. Germline lookup yields CDR1 SGDLS and CDR2 YYNGEE. The CDR3 is made up of 15 amino acids.

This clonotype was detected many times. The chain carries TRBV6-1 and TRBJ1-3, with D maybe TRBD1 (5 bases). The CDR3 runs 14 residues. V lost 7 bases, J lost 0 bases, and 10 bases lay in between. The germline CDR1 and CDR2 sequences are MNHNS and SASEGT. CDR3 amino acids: CASTGPSSGNTIYF. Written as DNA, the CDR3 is TGTGCCAGCACGGGACCGAGCTCTGGAAACACCATATATTTT.

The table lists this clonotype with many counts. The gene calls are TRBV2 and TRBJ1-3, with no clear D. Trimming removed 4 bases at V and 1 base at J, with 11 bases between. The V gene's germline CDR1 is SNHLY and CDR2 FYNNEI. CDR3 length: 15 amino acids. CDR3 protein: CASSVEGRSGNTIYF. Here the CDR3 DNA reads TGTGCCAGCAGTGTAGAAGGTCGGTCTGGAAACACCATATATTTT.

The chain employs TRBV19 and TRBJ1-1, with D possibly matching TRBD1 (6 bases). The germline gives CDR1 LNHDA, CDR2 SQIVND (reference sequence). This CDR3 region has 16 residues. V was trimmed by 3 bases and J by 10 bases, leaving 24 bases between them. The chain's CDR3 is CASSIIEGQGGGRAFF. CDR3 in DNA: TGTGCCAGTAGTATTATCGAGGGACAAGGAGGAGGTCGAGCTTTCTTT.

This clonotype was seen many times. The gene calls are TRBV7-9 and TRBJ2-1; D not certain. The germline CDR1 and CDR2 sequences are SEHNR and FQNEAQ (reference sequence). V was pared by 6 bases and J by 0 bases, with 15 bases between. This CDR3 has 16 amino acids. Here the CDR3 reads CASRPGRGSSYNEQFF. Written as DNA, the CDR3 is TGTGCCAGCAGACCAGGTCGCGGTAGCTCCTACAATGAGCAGTTCTTC. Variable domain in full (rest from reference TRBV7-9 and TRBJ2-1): DTGVSQNPRHKITKRGQNVTFRCDPISEHNRLYWYRQTLGQGPEFLTYFQNEAQLEKSRLLSDRFSAERPKGSFSTLEIQRTEQGDSAMYLCASRPGRGSSYNEQFFGPGTRLTVL.

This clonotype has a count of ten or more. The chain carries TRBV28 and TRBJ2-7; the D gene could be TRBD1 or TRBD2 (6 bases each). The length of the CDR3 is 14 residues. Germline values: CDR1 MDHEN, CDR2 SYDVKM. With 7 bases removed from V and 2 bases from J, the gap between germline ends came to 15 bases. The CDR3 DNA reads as TGTGCCAGCATACGACAGGCGGGGACCTACGAGCAGTACTTC. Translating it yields CASIRQAGTYEQYF.

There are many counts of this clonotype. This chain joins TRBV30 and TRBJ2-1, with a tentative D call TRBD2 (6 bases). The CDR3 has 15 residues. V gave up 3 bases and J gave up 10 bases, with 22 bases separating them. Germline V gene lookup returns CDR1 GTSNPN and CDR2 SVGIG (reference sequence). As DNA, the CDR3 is TGTGCCTGGAGACCCTCACTAGCCACACAATTCGAGCAGTTCTTC. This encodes CAWRPSLATQFEQFF.

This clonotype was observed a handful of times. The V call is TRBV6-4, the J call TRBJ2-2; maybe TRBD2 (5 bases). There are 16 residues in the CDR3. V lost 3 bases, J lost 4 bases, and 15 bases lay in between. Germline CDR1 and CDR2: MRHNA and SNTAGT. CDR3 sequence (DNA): TGTGCCAGCAGTGAGATGGGTAGCGTGGGCACCGGGGAGCTGTTTTTT. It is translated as CASSEMGSVGTGELFF.

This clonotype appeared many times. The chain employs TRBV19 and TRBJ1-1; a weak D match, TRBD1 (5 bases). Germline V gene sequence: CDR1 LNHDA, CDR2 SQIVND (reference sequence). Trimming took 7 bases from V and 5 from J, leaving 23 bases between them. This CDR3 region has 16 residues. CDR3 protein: CASIARARTRRTEAFF. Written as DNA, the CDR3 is TGTGCCAGTATCGCCAGGGCACGGACCCGAAGGACTGAAGCTTTCTTT.

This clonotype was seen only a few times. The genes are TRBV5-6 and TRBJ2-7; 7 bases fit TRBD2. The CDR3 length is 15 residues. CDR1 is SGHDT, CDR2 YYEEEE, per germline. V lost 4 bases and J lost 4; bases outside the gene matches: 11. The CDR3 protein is CASSTTAGRWYEQYF. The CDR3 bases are TGTGCCAGCAGCACAACAGCGGGAAGATGGTACGAGCAGTACTTC.

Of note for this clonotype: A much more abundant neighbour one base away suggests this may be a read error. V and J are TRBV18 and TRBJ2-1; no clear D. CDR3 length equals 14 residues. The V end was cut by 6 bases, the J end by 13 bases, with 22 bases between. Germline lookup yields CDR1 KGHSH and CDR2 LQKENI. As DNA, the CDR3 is TGTGCCAGCTCTCTCCCCCTTAGGAAAGAGACCCAGTTCTTC. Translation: CASSLPLRKETQFF.

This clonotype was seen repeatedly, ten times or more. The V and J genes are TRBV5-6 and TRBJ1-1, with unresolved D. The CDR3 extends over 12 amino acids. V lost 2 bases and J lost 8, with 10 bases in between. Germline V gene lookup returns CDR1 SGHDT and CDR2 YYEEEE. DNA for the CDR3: TGTGCCAGCAGCTTCGGACGCTTCGAAGCTTTCTTT. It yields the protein CASSFGRFEAFF.

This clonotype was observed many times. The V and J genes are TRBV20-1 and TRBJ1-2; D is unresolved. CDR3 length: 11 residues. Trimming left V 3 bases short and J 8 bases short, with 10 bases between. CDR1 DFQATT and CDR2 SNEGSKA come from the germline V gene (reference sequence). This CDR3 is CSARSQAGYTF. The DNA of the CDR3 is TGCAGTGCTAGGAGCCAGGCCGGCTACACCTTC.

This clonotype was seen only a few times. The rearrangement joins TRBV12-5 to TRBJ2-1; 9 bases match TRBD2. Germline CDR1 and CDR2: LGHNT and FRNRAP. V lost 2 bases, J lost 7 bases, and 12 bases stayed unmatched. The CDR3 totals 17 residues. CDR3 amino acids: CASGLTTLREGKNEQFF. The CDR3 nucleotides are TGTGCTAGTGGTTTGACCACTCTGCGGGAGGGGAAAAATGAGCAGTTCTTC.

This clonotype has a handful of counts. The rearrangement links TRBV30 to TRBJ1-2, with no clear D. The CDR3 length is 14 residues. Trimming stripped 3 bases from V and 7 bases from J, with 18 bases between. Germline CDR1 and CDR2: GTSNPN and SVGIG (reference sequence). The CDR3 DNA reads TGTGCCTGGAGCCGTTCCACTATAACGACTGGCTACACCTTC. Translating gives CAWSRSTITTGYTF.

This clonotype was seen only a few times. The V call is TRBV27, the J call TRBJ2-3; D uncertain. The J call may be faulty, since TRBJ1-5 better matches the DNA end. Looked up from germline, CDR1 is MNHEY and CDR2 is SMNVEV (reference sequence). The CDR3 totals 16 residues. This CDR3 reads CASSVLTGGRKDTQHF. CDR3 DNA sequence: TGTGCCAGCAGCGTGCTAACGGGAGGTCGTAAAGATACGCAGCATTTT.

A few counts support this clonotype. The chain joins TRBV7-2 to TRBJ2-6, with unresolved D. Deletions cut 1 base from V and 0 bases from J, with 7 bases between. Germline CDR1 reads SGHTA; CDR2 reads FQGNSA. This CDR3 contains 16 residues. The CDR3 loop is CASSLVSRSGANVLTF. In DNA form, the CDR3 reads TGTGCCAGCAGCTTAGTGTCCCGCTCTGGGGCCAACGTCCTGACTTTC.

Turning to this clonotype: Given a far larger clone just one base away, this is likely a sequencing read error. The CDR3 sequence: CASSPRGRGSNTEASF. For the CDR3, the DNA is TGTGCCAGCTCCCCCCGGGGCAGGGGTTCGAACACTGAAGCTTCCTTT. The chain combines TRBV18 with TRBJ2-3; a weak D match, TRBD1 (6 bases). Germline lookup yields CDR1 KGHSH and CDR2 LQKENI. CDR3 length: 16 amino acids.

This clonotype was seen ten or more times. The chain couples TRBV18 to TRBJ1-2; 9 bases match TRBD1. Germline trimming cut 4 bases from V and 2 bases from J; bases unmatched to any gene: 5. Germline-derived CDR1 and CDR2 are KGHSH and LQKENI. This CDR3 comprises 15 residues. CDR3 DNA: TGTGCCAGCTCACTGATGGACAGGGGAAACTATGGCTACACCTTC. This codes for CASSLMDRGNYGYTF.

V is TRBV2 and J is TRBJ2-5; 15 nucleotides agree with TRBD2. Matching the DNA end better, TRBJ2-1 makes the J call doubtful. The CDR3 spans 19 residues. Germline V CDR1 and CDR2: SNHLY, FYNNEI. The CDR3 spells CASSELRTSGRAFLNEQFF. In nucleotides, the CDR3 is TGTGCCAGCAGTGAATTAAGGACTAGCGGGAGGGCCTTTTTGAATGAGCAGTTCTTC.

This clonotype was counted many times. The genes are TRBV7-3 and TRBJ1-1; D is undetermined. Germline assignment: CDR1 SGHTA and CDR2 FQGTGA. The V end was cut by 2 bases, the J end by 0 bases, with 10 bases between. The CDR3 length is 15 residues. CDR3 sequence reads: CASSLDSGMNTEAFF. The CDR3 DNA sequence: TGTGCCAGCAGCTTAGACTCGGGCATGAACACTGAAGCTTTCTTT. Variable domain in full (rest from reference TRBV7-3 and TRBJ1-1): GAGVSQTPSNKVTEKGKYVELRCDPISGHTALYWYRQSLGQGPEFLIYFQGTGAADDSGLPNDRFFAVRPEGSVSTLKIQRTERGDSAVYLCASSLDSGMNTEAFFGQGTRLTVV.

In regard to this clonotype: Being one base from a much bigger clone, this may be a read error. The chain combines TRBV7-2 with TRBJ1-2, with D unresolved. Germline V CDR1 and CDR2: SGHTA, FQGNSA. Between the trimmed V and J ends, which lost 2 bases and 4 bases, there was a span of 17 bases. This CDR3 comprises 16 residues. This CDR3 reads CASSLIRERLGYGYTF. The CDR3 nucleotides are TGTGCCAGCAGCTTAATAAGGGAAAGGTTGGGCTATGGCTACACCTTC.

DNA for the CDR3: TGTGCCAGTAGCTGGACTAGCGGGAGGGCCCTCGGCGAGCAGTACTTC. Translation gives CASSWTSGRALGEQYF. The chain has TRBV19 and TRBJ2-7; 15 bases line up with TRBD2. The CDR3 runs 16 residues. Trimming removed 6 bases from V and 6 bases from J; junction bases left unmatched: 9. From germline, CDR1 is LNHDA and CDR2 SQIVND (reference sequence).

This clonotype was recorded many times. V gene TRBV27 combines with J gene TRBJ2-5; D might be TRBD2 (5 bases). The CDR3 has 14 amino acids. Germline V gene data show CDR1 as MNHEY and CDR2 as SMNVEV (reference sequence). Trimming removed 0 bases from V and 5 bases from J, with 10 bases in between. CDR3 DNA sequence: TGTGCCAGCAGTTTATCCGGTCCGGGGGAGACCCAGTACTTC. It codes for CASSLSGPGETQYF.

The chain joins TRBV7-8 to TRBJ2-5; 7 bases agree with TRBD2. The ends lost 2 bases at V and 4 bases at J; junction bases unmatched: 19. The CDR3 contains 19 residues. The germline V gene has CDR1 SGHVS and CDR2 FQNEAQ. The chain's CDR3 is CASSLYPSKGRAVGETQYF. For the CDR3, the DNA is TGTGCCAGCAGCTTATACCCCTCCAAAGGGAGGGCCGTCGGAGAGACCCAGTACTTC.

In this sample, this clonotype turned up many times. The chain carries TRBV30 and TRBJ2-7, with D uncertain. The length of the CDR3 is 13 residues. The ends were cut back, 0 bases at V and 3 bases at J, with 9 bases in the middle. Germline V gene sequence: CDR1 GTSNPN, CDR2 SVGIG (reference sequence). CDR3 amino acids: CAWSVWQNYEQYF. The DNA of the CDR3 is TGTGCCTGGAGTGTATGGCAAAACTACGAGCAGTACTTC.

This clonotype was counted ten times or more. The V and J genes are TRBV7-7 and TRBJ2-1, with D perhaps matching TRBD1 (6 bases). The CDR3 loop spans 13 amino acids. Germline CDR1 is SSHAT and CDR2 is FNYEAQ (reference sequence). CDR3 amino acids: CASSVTRGYEQFF. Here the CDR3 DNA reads TGTGCTAGCTCTGTTACGAGGGGGTATGAGCAGTTCTTC.